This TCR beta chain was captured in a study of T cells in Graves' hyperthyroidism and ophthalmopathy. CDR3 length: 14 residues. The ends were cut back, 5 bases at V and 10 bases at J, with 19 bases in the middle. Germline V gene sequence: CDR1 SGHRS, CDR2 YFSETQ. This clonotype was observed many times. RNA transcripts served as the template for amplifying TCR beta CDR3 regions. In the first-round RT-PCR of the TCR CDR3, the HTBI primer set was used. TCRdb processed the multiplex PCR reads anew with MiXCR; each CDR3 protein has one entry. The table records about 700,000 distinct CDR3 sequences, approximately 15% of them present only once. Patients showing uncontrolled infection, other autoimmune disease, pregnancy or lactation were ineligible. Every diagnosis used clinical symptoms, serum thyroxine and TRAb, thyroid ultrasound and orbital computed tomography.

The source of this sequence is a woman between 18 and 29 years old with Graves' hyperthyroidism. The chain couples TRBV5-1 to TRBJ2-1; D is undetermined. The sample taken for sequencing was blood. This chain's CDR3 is CASRTYHETSEQFF. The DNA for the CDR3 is TGCGCCAGCAGAACATACCACGAGACATCCGAGCAGTTCTTC.